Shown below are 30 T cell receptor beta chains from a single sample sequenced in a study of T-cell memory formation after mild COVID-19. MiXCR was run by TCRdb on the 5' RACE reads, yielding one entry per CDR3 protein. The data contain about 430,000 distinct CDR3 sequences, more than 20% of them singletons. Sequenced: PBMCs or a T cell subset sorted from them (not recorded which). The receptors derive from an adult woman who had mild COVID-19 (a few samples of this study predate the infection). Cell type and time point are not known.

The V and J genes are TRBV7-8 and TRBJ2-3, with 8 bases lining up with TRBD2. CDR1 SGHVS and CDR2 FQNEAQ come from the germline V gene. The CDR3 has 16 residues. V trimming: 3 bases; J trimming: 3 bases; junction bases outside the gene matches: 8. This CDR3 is CASSFTLAGRTDTQYF. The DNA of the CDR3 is TGTGCCAGCAGCTTTACTTTAGCGGGAAGGACAGATACGCAGTATTTT.

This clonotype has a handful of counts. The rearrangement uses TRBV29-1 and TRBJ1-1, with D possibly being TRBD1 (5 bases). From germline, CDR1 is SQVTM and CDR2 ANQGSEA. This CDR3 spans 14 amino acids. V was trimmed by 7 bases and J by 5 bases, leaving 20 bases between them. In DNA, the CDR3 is TGCAGCGGAAATCTCCCGGGACGAGAAACTGAAGCTTTCTTT. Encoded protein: CSGNLPGRETEAFF.

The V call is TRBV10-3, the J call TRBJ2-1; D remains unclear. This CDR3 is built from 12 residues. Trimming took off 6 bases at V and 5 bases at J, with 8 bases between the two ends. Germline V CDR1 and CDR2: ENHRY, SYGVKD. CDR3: CAIRAQNNEQFF. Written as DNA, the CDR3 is TGTGCCATCAGGGCGCAAAACAATGAGCAGTTCTTC.

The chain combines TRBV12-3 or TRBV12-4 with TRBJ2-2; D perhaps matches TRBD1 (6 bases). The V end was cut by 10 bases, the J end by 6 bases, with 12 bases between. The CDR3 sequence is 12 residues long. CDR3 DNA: TGTGCCACCCGACAGGCCCCCGGGGAGCTGTTTTTT. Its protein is CATRQAPGELFF.

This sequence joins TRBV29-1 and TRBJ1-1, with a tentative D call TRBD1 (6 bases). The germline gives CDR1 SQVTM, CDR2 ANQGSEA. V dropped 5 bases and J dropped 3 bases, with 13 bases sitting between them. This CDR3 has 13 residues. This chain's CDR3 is CSVRRNRDTEAFF. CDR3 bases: TGCAGCGTTCGAAGGAACAGGGACACTGAAGCTTTCTTT. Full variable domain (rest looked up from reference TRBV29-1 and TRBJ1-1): SAVISQKPSRDICQRGTSLTIQCQVDSQVTMMFWYRQQPGQSLTLIATANQGSEATYESGFVIDKFPISRPNLTFSTLTVSNMSPEDSSIYLCSVRRNRDTEAFFGQGTRLTVV.

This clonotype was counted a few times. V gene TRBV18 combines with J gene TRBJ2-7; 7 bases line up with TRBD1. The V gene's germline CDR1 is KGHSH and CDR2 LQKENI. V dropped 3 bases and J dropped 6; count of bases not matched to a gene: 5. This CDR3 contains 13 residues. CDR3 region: CASSPLDRFEQYF. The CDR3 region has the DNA TGTGCCAGCTCACCGCTGGACAGGTTCGAGCAGTACTTC.

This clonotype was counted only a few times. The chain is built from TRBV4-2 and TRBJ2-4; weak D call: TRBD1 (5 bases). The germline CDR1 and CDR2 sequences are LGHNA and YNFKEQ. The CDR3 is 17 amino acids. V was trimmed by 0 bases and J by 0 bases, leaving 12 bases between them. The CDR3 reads CASSQEGAGSAKNIQYF. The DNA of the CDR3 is TGTGCCAGCAGCCAAGAAGGGGCAGGATCAGCCAAAAACATTCAGTACTTC.

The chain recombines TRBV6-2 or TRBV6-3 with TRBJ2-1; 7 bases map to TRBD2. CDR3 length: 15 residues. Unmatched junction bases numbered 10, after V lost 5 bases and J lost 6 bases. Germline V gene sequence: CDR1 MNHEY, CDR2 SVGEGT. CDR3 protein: CASSRQGLRSNEQFF. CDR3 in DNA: TGTGCCAGCAGTCGCCAGGGACTACGCAGCAATGAGCAGTTCTTC.

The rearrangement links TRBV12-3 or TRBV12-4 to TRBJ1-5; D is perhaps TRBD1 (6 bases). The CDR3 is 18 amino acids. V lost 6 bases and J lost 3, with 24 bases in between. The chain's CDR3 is CASSDSQAGGRVNQPQHF. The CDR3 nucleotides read TGTGCCAGCAGCGATTCTCAAGCCGGGGGCAGGGTCAATCAGCCCCAGCATTTT.

In DNA, the CDR3 is TGTGCCAGCAGCCCAAGCGGGGGGAACACCGGGGAGCTGTTTTTT. Protein: CASSPSGGNTGELFF. The chain links TRBV7-9 to TRBJ2-2, with 8 bases that match TRBD2. CDR1 is SEHNR, CDR2 FQNEAQ, per germline (reference sequence). V lost 5 bases, J lost 1 base, and 3 bases stayed unmatched. This CDR3 contains 15 residues.

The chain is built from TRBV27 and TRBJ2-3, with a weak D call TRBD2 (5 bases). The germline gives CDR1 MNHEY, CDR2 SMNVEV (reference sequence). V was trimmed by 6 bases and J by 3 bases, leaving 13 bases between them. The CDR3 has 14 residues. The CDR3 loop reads CASSLRERTDTQYF. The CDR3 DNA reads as TGTGCCAGCAGCTTAAGGGAGAGGACAGATACGCAGTATTTT.

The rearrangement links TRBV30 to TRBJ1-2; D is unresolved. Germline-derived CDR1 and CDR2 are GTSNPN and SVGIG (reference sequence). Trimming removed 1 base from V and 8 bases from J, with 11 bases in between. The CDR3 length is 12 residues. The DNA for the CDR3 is TGTGCCTGGAGTGATGTGATAGGCGGCTACACCTTC. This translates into CAWSDVIGGYTF.

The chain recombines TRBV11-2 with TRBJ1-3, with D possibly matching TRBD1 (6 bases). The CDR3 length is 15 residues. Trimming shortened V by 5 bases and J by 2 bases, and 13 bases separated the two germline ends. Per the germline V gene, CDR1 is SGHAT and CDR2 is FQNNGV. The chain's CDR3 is CASSPRGYTGNTIYF. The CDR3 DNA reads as TGTGCCAGCAGCCCCAGGGGATACACTGGAAACACCATATATTTT.

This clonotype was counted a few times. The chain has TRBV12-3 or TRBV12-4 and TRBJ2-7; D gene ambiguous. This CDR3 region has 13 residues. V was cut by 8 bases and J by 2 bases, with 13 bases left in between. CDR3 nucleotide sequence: TGTGCCAGCCAGCGCACAGTGGCCTACGAGCAGTACTTC. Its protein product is CASQRTVAYEQYF.

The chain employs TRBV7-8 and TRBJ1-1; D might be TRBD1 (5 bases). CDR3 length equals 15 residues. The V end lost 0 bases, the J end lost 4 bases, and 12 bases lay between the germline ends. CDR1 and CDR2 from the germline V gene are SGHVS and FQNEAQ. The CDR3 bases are TGTGCCAGCAGCTTAGCGGGACTAACCAGCACTGAAGCTTTCTTT. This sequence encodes CASSLAGLTSTEAFF.

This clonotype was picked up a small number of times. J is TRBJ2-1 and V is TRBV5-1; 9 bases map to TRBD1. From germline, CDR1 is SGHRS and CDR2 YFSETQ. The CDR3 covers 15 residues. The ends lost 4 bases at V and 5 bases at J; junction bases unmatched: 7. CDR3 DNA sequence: TGCGCCAGCAGCCTGGGACAGGGCATCCACAATGAGCAGTTCTTC. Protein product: CASSLGQGIHNEQFF.

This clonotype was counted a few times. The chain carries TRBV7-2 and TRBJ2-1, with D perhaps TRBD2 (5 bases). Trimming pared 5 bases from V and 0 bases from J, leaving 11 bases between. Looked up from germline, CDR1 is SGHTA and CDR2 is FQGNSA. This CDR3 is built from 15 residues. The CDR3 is CASSELGSSYNEQFF. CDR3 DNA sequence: TGTGCCAGCAGCGAATTGGGGAGCTCCTACAATGAGCAGTTCTTC.

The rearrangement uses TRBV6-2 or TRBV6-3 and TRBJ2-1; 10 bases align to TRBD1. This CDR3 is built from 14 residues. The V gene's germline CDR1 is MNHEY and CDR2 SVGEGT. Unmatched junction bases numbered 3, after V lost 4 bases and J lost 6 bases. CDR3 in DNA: TGTGCCAGCAGTTTCGACAGGGGGCCCAATGAGCAGTTCTTC. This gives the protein CASSFDRGPNEQFF.

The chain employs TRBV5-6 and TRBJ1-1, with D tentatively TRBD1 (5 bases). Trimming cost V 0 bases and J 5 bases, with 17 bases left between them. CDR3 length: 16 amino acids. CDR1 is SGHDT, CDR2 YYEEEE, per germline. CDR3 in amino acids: CASSLASGGAGTEAFF. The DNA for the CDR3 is TGTGCCAGCAGCTTGGCCAGCGGGGGAGCGGGGACTGAAGCTTTCTTT.

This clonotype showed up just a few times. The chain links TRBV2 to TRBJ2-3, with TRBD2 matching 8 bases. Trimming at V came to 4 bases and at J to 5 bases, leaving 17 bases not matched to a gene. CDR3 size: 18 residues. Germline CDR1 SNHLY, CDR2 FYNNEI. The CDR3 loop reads CASSVTLLERELGDTQYF. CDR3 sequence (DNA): TGTGCCAGCAGTGTGACCCTTCTGGAGCGGGAGTTGGGAGATACGCAGTATTTT.

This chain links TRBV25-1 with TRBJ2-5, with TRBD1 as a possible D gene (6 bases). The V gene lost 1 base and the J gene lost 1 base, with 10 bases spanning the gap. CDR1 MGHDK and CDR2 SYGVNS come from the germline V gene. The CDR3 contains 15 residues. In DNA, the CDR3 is TGTGCCAGCAGTGAATGGGGACAATTCCAAGAGACCCAGTACTTC. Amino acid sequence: CASSEWGQFQETQYF.

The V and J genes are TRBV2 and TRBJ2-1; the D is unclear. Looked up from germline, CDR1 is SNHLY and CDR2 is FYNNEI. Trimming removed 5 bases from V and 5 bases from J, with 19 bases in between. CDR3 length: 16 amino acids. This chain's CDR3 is CASSSRGVGRDNEQFF. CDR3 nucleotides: TGTGCCAGCAGTTCCCGCGGCGTAGGGCGCGACAATGAGCAGTTCTTC. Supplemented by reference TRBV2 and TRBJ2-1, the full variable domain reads EPEVTQTPSHQVTQMGQEVILRCVPISNHLYFYWYRQILGQKVEFLVSFYNNEISEKSEIFDDQFSVERPDGSNFTLKIRSTKLEDSAMYFCASSSRGVGRDNEQFFGPGTRLTVL.

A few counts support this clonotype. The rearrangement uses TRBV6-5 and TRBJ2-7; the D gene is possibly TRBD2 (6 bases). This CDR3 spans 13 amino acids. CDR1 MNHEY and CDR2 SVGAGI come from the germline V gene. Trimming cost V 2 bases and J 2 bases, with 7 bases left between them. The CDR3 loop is CASSYGEAYEQYF. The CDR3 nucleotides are TGTGCCAGCAGTTACGGGGAGGCCTACGAGCAGTACTTC.

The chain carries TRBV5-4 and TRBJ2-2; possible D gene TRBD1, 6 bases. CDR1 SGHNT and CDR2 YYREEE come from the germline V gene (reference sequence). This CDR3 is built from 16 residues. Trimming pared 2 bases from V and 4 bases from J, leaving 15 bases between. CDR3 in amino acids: CASSFGGDKPTGELFF. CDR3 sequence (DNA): TGTGCCAGCAGCTTTGGTGGGGACAAGCCCACCGGGGAGCTGTTTTTT.

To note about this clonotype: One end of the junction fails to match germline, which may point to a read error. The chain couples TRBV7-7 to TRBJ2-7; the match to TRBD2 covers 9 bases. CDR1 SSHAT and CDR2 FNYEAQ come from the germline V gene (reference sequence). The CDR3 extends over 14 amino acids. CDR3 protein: CASSLAGLATEQYF. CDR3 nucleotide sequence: TGTGCTAGCAGCTTGGCGGGACTAGCTACCGAGCAGTACTTC.

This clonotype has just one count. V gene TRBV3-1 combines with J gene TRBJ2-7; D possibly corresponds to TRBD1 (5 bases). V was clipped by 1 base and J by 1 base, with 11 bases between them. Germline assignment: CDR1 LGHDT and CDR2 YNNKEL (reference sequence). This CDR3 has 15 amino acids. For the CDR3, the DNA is TGTGCCAGCAGCCAAGGACAGACCCTTTCCTACGAGCAGTACTTC. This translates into CASSQGQTLSYEQYF.

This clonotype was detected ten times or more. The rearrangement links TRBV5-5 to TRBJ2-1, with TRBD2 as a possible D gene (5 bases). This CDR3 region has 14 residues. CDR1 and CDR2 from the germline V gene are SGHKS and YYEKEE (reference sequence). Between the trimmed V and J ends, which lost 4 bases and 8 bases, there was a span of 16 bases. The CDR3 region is CASSQDLRFDEQFF. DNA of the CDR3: TGTGCCAGCAGCCAGGACTTGAGGTTCGATGAGCAGTTCTTC. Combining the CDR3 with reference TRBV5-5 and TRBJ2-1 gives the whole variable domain DAGVTQSPTHLIKTRGQQVTLRCSPISGHKSVSWYQQVLGQGPQFIFQYYEKEERGRGNFPDRFSARQFPNYSSELNVNALLLGDSALYLCASSQDLRFDEQFFGPGTRLTVL.

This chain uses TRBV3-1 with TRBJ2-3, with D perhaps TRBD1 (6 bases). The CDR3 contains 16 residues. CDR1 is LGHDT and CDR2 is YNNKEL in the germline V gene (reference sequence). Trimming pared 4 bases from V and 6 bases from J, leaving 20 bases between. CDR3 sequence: CASSPLTGRGADTQYF. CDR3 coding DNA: TGTGCCAGCAGCCCGCTTACGGGCAGGGGAGCGGATACGCAGTATTTT.

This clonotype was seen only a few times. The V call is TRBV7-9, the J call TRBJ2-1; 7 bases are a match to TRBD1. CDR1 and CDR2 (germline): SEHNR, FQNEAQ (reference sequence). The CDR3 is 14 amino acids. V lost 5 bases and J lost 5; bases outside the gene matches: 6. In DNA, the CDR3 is TGTGCCAGCAGCAAGTCCGGGACAGACAATGAGCAGTTCTTC. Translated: CASSKSGTDNEQFF.

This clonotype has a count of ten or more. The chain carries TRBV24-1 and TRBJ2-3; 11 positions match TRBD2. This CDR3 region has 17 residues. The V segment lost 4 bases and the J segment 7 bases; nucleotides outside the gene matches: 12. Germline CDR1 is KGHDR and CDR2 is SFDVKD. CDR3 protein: CATSDTGTSGNRYTQYF. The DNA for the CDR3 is TGTGCCACCAGTGACACCGGGACTAGCGGCAATCGGTATACGCAGTATTTT.